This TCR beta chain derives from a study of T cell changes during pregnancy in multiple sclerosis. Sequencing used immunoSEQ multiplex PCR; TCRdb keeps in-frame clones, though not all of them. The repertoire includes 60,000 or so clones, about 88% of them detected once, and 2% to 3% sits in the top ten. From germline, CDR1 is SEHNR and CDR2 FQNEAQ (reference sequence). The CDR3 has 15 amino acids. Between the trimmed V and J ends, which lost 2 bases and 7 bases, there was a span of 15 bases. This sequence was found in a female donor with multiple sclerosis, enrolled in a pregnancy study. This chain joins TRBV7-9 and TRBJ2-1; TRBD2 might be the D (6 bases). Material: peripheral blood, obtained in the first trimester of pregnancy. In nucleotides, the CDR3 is TGTGCCAGCAGCTTAAGAGGCGGGATGGGGAATGAGCAGTTCTTC. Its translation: CASSLRGGMGNEQFF.